Sequencing of this TCR beta chain was carried out in a study of blood T cell repertoires in COVID-19. On the study more broadly: Both acute and convalescent COVID-19 samples were obtained from the United States, Italy and Spain. Sample material is recorded as cDNA or gDNA derived from T cells, B-cell-depleted T cells, or PBMCs.

V lost 0 bases and J 7 bases, leaving 9 bases between the germline ends. Germline values: CDR1 SEHNR, CDR2 FQNEAQ (reference sequence). This CDR3 has 14 residues. Methods used by the authors: For nucleated cells, counts were estimated from reference gene primer amplification. Repertoires were generated with immunoSEQ multiplex PCR, while TCRdb's copy carries only in-frame clones and drops some. V, J and clone size reflect that table, while D and trimming were determined from the DNA. The sample shows about 140,000 clones, 85% of them seen only once. The TCR sequence derives from a man aged 50-60 years with acute or convalescent COVID-19. The chain combines TRBV7-9 with TRBJ2-2; unclear D gene. The specimen sequenced was peripheral blood. The CDR3 protein is CASSLAGDYGELFF. The CDR3 nucleotides are TGTGCCAGCAGCTTAGCCGGAGATTACGGGGAGCTGTTTTTT.